This TCR beta chain is drawn from a study of control samples from healthy donors and cancer patients (TCRdb year 2020). A single count supports this clone. Its recognized antigen is unknown. The record has no base qualities; no much larger clone is one base away. From the cysteine through the phenylalanine, the CDR3 covers 13 amino acids. Left in the record is the CDR3 DNA by itself, 39 bases read in frame from the first base. The junction carries 12 bases between V and J, which are trimmed by 5 bases and 5 bases respectively. Per the germline V gene (reference sequence), SEHNR is the CDR1 and FQNEAQ is the CDR2. The method was the immunoSEQ multiplex PCR assay. Sourced from immuneACCESS, this table was stored by TCRdb with only in-frame sequences that have V and J called. A share of the clones is absent; for the studies checked, an unresolved V gene accounts for under half, and the remainder has no known explanation. Counted in this sample were some 130,000 clones; approximately 88% of them appeared once. Of the sample, less than 3.5% is held by the ten largest clones.

Source material: blood. The receptor was isolated from a middle-aged man in good health. The V gene is TRBV7-9 and the J gene is TRBJ2-5; matching of 6 bases hints at TRBD2 as the D gene. The CDR3 corresponds to CASSHSGGETQYF. The sequence in DNA is TGTGCCAGCAGCCATAGCGGCGGGGAGACCCAGTACTTC.